Following are 25 T cell receptor beta chains from one sample sequenced in a study of blood T cell repertoires in COVID-19 (dated by TCRdb to about 2020). Receptors were amplified or captured by the immunoSEQ multiplex PCR assay. Entries here come from immuneACCESS through TCRdb and include only in-frame sequences with V and J called. Some clones fail to appear in such tables; in the studies checked, an unresolved V gene covers under half of the shortfall, and the cause of the remainder is unknown. This sample comprises under 200,000 clones, approximately 80% of them detected only once. The ten largest account for approximately 12% of the sample. The sequencing sample was made of PBMCs or T cells enriched from blood (not recorded which). These receptors all stem from a man in his fifties or sixties who had recovered from COVID-19.

The chain employs TRBV10-1 and TRBJ2-3; D is uncertain. Between the trimmed V and J ends, which lost 5 bases and 3 bases, there was a span of 12 bases. CDR3 length: 14 amino acids. Germline loops: CDR1 WNHNN, CDR2 SYGVQD (reference sequence). The DNA of the CDR3 is TGCGCCAGCAGTTATAACTTGTGGACAGATACGCAGTATTTT. Translation gives CASSYNLWTDTQYF.

This clone was recorded only once. The chain employs TRBV7-8 and TRBJ2-3; 11 bases line up with TRBD2. V lost 1 base and J lost 6; bases outside the gene matches: 3. The CDR3 has 15 residues. Germline-derived CDR1 and CDR2 are SGHVS and FQNEAQ. The CDR3 sequence is CASSLVGLAADTQYF. The CDR3 region has the DNA TGTGCCAGCAGCTTAGTGGGACTAGCGGCCGATACGCAGTATTTT. Together with reference TRBV7-8 and TRBJ2-3, the CDR3 gives the full variable domain: GAGVSQSPRYKVAKRGQDVALRCDPISGHVSLFWYQQALGQGPEFLTYFQNEAQLDKSGLPSDRFFAERPEGSVSTLKIQRTQQEDSAVYLCASSLVGLAADTQYFGPGTRLTVL.

The V gene is TRBV19, the J gene TRBJ2-5; D perhaps matches TRBD2 (6 bases). Trimming stripped 3 bases from V and 5 bases from J, with 7 bases between. The CDR3 consists of 12 residues. Germline CDR1 reads LNHDA; CDR2 reads SQIVND (reference sequence). The CDR3: CASSIGGETQYF. The CDR3 DNA reads TGTGCCAGTAGTATTGGGGGGGAGACCCAGTACTTC.

Turning to this clone: The sample contains more than one DNA sequence encoding this CDR3. V is TRBV7-3 and J is TRBJ2-5; possible D gene TRBD2, 6 bases. Trimming removed 2 bases at V and 4 bases at J, with 11 bases between. The V gene's germline CDR1 is SGHTA and CDR2 FQGTGA. There are 14 residues in the CDR3. The CDR3 sequence: CASSLSGSRETQYF. CDR3 nucleotides: TGTGCCAGCAGCTTATCCGGGAGCAGAGAGACCCAGTACTTC.

There are a few counts of this clone. The J gene is TRBJ2-7, the V gene TRBV5-4; 7 bases line up with TRBD1. With 3 bases clipped from V and 6 bases from J, the junction kept 6 bases outside the gene matches. Germline CDR1 is SGHNT and CDR2 is YYREEE (reference sequence). The CDR3 contains 13 residues. CDR3: CASSYDRTGEQYF. In DNA, the CDR3 is TGTGCCAGCAGCTATGACCGGACAGGCGAGCAGTACTTC.

V gene TRBV9 combines with J gene TRBJ2-7; the D is unclear. Germline V gives CDR1 SGDLS, CDR2 YYNGEE. V dropped 2 bases and J dropped 6 bases, with 12 bases sitting between them. This CDR3 region has 13 residues. The CDR3 bases are TGTGCCAGCAGCGTGTACGATTTCAGCGAGCAGTACTTC. Translating gives CASSVYDFSEQYF. Based on the CDR3 plus reference TRBV9 and TRBJ2-7, the full variable domain is DSGVTQTPKHLITATGQRVTLRCSPRSGDLSVYWYQQSLDQGLQFLIQYYNGEERAKGNILERFSAQQFPDLHSELNLSSLELGDSALYFCASSVYDFSEQYFGPGTRLTVT.

The DNA of the CDR3 is TGCGCCAGCAGTGACCCAGCGGGGGGTTCCTACGAGCAGTACTTC. Its translation: CASSDPAGGSYEQYF. The chain uses TRBV10-2 and TRBJ2-7; 9 bases fit TRBD2. V lost 3 bases and J lost 1; bases outside the gene matches: 4. The CDR3 totals 15 residues. Germline CDR1 is WSHSY and CDR2 is SAAADI.

The genes are TRBV11-1 and TRBJ2-5; 7 nucleotides match TRBD1. The CDR3 extends over 13 amino acids. CDR1 is SGHAT and CDR2 is FQDESV in the germline V gene (reference sequence). V gave up 4 bases and J gave up 5 bases; unmatched junction bases: 4. CDR3 coding DNA: TGTGCCAGCAGCTACAGGGGAGAGGAGACCCAGTACTTC. This translates into CASSYRGEETQYF.

This clone was detected only a few times. The chain is built from TRBV2 and TRBJ2-3, with 10 bases aligning to TRBD1. This CDR3 is 15 amino acids long. CDR1 and CDR2 (germline): SNHLY, FYNNEI. V was pared by 6 bases and J by 2 bases, with 5 bases of the junction left unmatched. Here the CDR3 DNA reads TGTGCCAGCAGACGGACAGGGGGACCCACAGATACGCAGTATTTT. It codes for CASRRTGGPTDTQYF.

The chain recombines TRBV5-1 with TRBJ2-1; 10 bases are shared with TRBD2. The CDR3 loop spans 14 amino acids. V gave up 2 bases and J gave up 7 bases; unmatched junction bases: 3. Germline V gene data show CDR1 as SGHRS and CDR2 as YFSETQ. CDR3 amino acids: CASSLGAGGNEQFF. DNA for the CDR3: TGCGCCAGCAGCTTAGGAGCGGGGGGGAATGAGCAGTTCTTC.

A note on this clone: At one boundary the junction diverges from the germline segment, which might be a read error. This chain joins TRBV7-7 and TRBJ2-5, with 13 bases identical to TRBD2. Per the germline V gene, CDR1 is SSHAT and CDR2 is FNYEAQ (reference sequence). This CDR3 contains 16 residues. CDR3 nucleotides: TGTGCTAGCAGCTCAGGACTAGCGGGGGTCTCAGAGACCCAGTACTTC. Protein sequence: CASSSGLAGVSETQYF.

The chain is built from TRBV6-5 and TRBJ2-1; 7 bases match TRBD1. J was trimmed by 12 bases and V by 4 bases; bases with no gene match: 15. The germline V gene encodes CDR1 MNHEY and CDR2 SVGAGI. The CDR3 consists of 15 residues. The CDR3 region is CASSSSIGDSSGQFF. CDR3 sequence (DNA): TGTGCCAGCAGTTCGTCGATTGGGGACAGCTCGGGGCAGTTCTTC.

This chain connects TRBV12-3 or TRBV12-4 to TRBJ1-2, with D perhaps matching TRBD1 (5 bases). The CDR3 contains 12 residues. Trimming shortened V by 8 bases and J by 4 bases, and 11 bases separated the two germline ends. The CDR3 DNA sequence: TGTGCCAGCGCACAGGTTATCTATGGCTACACCTTC. Amino acids: CASAQVIYGYTF.

This clone was observed a few times. V is TRBV5-4 and J is TRBJ2-2; D unresolved. V lost 0 bases and J lost 7, with 7 bases in between. Germline V gives CDR1 SGHNT, CDR2 YYREEE (reference sequence). The CDR3 covers 13 residues. The chain's CDR3 is CASSLVADGELFF. CDR3 DNA sequence: TGTGCCAGCAGCTTGGTTGCGGACGGGGAGCTGTTTTTT.

V is TRBV5-6 and J is TRBJ1-5; weak D call: TRBD1 (5 bases). CDR1 and CDR2 from the germline V gene are SGHDT and YYEEEE. The CDR3 totals 14 residues. Trimming shortened V by 4 bases and J by 4 bases, and 12 bases separated the two germline ends. CDR3 sequence (DNA): TGTGCCAGCAGCCCAGGGTTAGGGAATCAGCCCCAGCATTTT. The encoded protein is CASSPGLGNQPQHF.

V gene TRBV4-2 combines with J gene TRBJ2-5, with 12 bases aligning to TRBD2. After removal of 1 base from V and 1 base from J, the junction contained 4 bases not matched to a gene. Germline assignment: CDR1 LGHNA and CDR2 YNFKEQ. CDR3 length: 17 amino acids. The CDR3 reads CASSQVSSGGGQETQYF. CDR3 in DNA: TGTGCCAGCAGCCAAGTCTCTAGCGGGGGGGGCCAAGAGACCCAGTACTTC.

This chain joins TRBV2 and TRBJ1-2; perhaps TRBD1 as D (5 bases). Trimming cost V 7 bases and J 4 bases, with 10 bases left between them. The CDR3 consists of 12 residues. Looked up from germline, CDR1 is SNHLY and CDR2 is FYNNEI. CDR3 sequence reads: CASMQGIYGYTF. As DNA, the CDR3 is TGTGCCAGCATGCAGGGAATCTATGGCTACACCTTC.

This chain uses TRBV28 with TRBJ1-4, with D possibly matching TRBD1 (5 bases). V was trimmed by 1 base and J by 7 bases, leaving 13 bases between them. CDR3 length: 15 amino acids. Germline V lookup: CDR1 MDHEN, CDR2 SYDVKM. The chain's CDR3 is CASSLSGGIVEKLFF. CDR3 nucleotide sequence: TGTGCCAGCAGTTTATCGGGGGGGATCGTTGAAAAACTGTTTTTT.

The chain carries TRBV19 and TRBJ1-1, with D possibly being TRBD1 (6 bases). Trimming cost V 6 bases and J 5 bases, with 13 bases left between them. Germline V gene sequence: CDR1 LNHDA, CDR2 SQIVND (reference sequence). The CDR3 has 13 amino acids. Here the CDR3 reads CASSDYQGTEAFF. The CDR3 DNA sequence: TGTGCCAGTAGCGATTATCAGGGGACTGAAGCTTTCTTT. Looking up the rest from reference TRBV19 and TRBJ1-1 gives the full variable domain: DGGITQSPKYLFRKEGQNVTLSCEQNLNHDAMYWYRQDPGQGLRLIYYSQIVNDFQKGDIAEGYSVSREKKESFPLTVTSAQKNPTAFYLCASSDYQGTEAFFGQGTRLTVV.

This clone was seen a handful of times. Here the CDR3 reads CASSDGTKPYEQYF. The CDR3 bases are TGTGCCAGCAGTGATGGGACTAAACCCTACGAGCAGTACTTC. The J gene is TRBJ2-7, the V gene TRBV6-4; 7 nucleotides agree with TRBD2. Germline loops: CDR1 MRHNA, CDR2 SNTAGT. V was clipped by 3 bases and J by 2 bases; unmatched bases: 4. The CDR3 is made up of 14 amino acids.

The table lists this clone with a few counts. For the CDR3, the DNA is TGCGCCAGCAGCGCTCGGGGTAGCAACACTGAAGCTTTCTTT. Translating gives CASSARGSNTEAFF. The chain is built from TRBV5-1 and TRBJ1-1; D is unresolved. Trimming cost V 4 bases and J 2 bases, with 12 bases left between them. Germline CDR1 is SGHRS and CDR2 is YFSETQ. The CDR3 spans 14 residues. Together with reference TRBV5-1 and TRBJ1-1, the CDR3 gives the full variable domain: KAGVTQTPRYLIKTRGQQVTLSCSPISGHRSVSWYQQTPGQGLQFLFEYFSETQRNKGNFPGRFSGRQFSNSRSEMNVSTLELGDSALYLCASSARGSNTEAFFGQGTRLTVV.

This chain uses TRBV18 with TRBJ2-5; D is undetermined. Germline V gene lookup returns CDR1 KGHSH and CDR2 LQKENI. This CDR3 has 18 residues. Trimming pared 1 base from V and 2 bases from J, leaving 20 bases between. CDR3 sequence: CASSPRYQVDSGQETQYF. CDR3 sequence (DNA): TGTGCCAGCTCACCACGTTATCAGGTCGATTCAGGACAAGAGACCCAGTACTTC.

The gene calls are TRBV6-7 and TRBJ2-1; no reliable D call. TRBV6-7 is placed among ORFs of uncertain function. The CDR3 is 14 residues long. With 2 bases removed from V and 3 bases from J, the gap between germline ends came to 8 bases. The CDR3 region has the DNA TGTGCCAGCAGTTACCTGACTGGCTACAATGAGCAGTTCTTC. Residues: CASSYLTGYNEQFF.

This clone has only a few counts. The chain carries TRBV19 and TRBJ2-2, with 7 bases lining up with TRBD1. This CDR3 region has 16 residues. V trimming: 5 bases; J trimming: 4 bases; junction bases outside the gene matches: 10. Germline lookup yields CDR1 LNHDA and CDR2 SQIVND (reference sequence). The CDR3 DNA follows: TGTGCCAGTAGTCCAAGCCCCGGGACAGCCACCGGGGAGCTGTTTTTT. Translation: CASSPSPGTATGELFF.

The V gene is TRBV10-1, the J gene TRBJ1-2, with a possible D match to TRBD1 (5 bases). V dropped 5 bases and J dropped 8 bases, with 15 bases sitting between them. In germline, CDR1 is WNHNN, CDR2 SYGVQD (reference sequence). The CDR3 covers 13 residues. CDR3: CASSLGRAGGYTF. CDR3 sequence (DNA): TGCGCCAGCAGTCTCGGCAGGGCAGGAGGCTACACCTTC.